This entry concerns a single T cell receptor beta chain. Its recognized antigen is unknown. Per-base qualities were not stored, and no clone one base away is much larger. Exclusion was applied to patients with uncontrolled infections, other autoimmune diseases, pregnancy or lactation. Diagnoses relied on clinical symptoms, serum thyroxine and TRAb, thyroid ultrasound and orbital computed tomography. Total RNA was extracted using Trizol reagent, and RNA quality was assessed on an Agilent 2100 Bioanalyzer. CDR1 and CDR2, looked up from the germline V gene (reference sequence), are SGHKS and YYEKEE. From the cysteine up to the phenylalanine, the CDR3 has a length of 15 residues. Only the CDR3 DNA is retained, 45 bases long and in frame from the first base. The junction carries 11 bases between V and J, which are trimmed by 2 bases and 3 bases respectively. The entry originates in a study of T cells in Graves' hyperthyroidism and ophthalmopathy (dated by TCRdb to the late 2010s). The study in broad terms: To identify distinguishing TCR V-J signatures, a discovery cohort of some 100 patients was used, comprising under 45 with Graves' ophthalmopathy and about 59 with stable Graves' hyperthyroidism. Whether ophthalmopathy could be predicted prospectively was tested in an independent validation cohort made up of under 20 hyperthyroidism patients plus 17 patients who later progressed to ophthalmopathy. For training and testing, the 100 or so patients in the discovery cohort were randomly divided in a 7:3 ratio. The study also compared thyroid tissue and blood T-cell repertoires from 6 or 7 Graves' hyperthyroidism patients. Following sampling, methimazole starting at 30 mg daily was given to hyperthyroidism patients, and high-dose intravenous methylprednisolone was given to ophthalmopathy patients. The paper describes TCR Vbeta CDR3 sequencing of about 140 peripheral blood samples, made up of approximately 40 ophthalmopathy patients, over 70 hyperthyroidism patients and around 17 progressor patients. Study-wide findings and limitations: A model built on a 13 V-J signature distinguished ophthalmopathy from stable hyperthyroidism, reaching roughly 88% sensitivity and around 81% specificity in cross-validation and 80%/75% in testing. No statistical method was used to fix the sample size in advance, and group allocation was not hidden from the investigators. In validation, the model predicted progression to ophthalmopathy with approximately 71% sensitivity and 72% to 85% specificity, a median of about 6.7 months before onset. Most expanded thyroid clonotypes (frequency above 0.001) were also detected in blood, suggesting blood repertoires may reflect thyroid immune responses.

The TCR beta CDR3 regions were amplified from the RNA transcripts. The TCR CDR3 was subjected to a first round of RT-PCR using the HTBI primer set and the Qiagen OneStep RT-PCR kit. The libraries were constructed in a second round of multiplex PCR and then size-selected and purified. Paired-end sequencing of the libraries was performed with 100 bp reads on an Illumina HiSeq2000. Processing in the source paper ran as follows. Raw data were processed with SOAPnuke, discarding reads with adapters, uncalled bases, mean Phred below 15, or no exact constant-primer or identifier match. High-quality paired reads were merged using COPE v1.2.5, and each unique nucleotide sequence was defined as a clonotype. Clonotypes were aligned to IMGT TRBV, TRBD and TRBJ reference segments using MiTCR v1.1. The analysis was restricted to V-J combinations with a frequency above 0.0001, which together covered around 99% of the repertoires. The TCS score was defined as the ratio of F50 (clonal expansion) to E x V (chaos), calculated using BLOSUM62-based TCRdist between CDR3 peptides within each V-J. Welch's t-statistics and random forest reduced 514 V-J features to under 15, which were used in a naive Bayes classifier (R e1071). Thyroid-blood repertoire similarity was quantified with the Morisita-Horn index. TCRdb took the public reads, trimmed them with fastp at Q25, ran MiXCR for clone calling and kept in-frame beta chains. CDR3 protein duplicates are merged, each entry listing the most common genes and DNA. It is TCRdb's table, rather than the study itself, that gives the V and J calls and clone size. The sample records hundreds of thousands of distinct CDR3 sequences, 45% of which are singletons. Roughly 7.2% of the sample is in the top ten clones.

The rearranged segments are TRBV5-5 and TRBJ1-4; no D segment can be confidently identified. The clonotype originates from an adult man with Graves' disease, either hyperthyroidism or ophthalmopathy (not recorded which). Sequencing was done on a sample of peripheral blood or thyroid tissue (not recorded which). The nucleotide sequence is given as TGTGCCAGCAGCTTAGGTGACACCCCTAATGAAAAACTGTTTTTT. The translation is CASSLGDTPNEKLFF.